The 27 T cell receptor beta chains in this list originate from one sample, sequenced in a study of cytomegalovirus exposure and HLA in healthy donors. Amplification used 60 Vbeta primers and 13 Jbeta primers. Assay: immunoSEQ multiplex PCR; the TCRdb copy retains only in-frame clones and omits some. The data show about 210,000 clones, more than 75% seen once. Sequencing was carried out using PBMCs. These receptor sequences come from a man aged 40-55 years in good health and CMV-seropositive.

The chain joins TRBV5-6 to TRBJ2-7, with D uncertain. Germline V gene lookup returns CDR1 SGHDT and CDR2 YYEEEE. This CDR3 has 12 amino acids. The germline V and J ends were trimmed by 1 base and 2 bases, with 4 bases remaining between them. CDR3 in amino acids: CASSLLTYEQYF. As DNA, the CDR3 is TGTGCCAGCAGCTTGCTTACCTACGAGCAGTACTTC. Full variable domain (outside the CDR3, taken from reference TRBV5-6 and TRBJ2-7): DAGVTQSPTHLIKTRGQQVTLRCSPKSGHDTVSWYQQALGQGPQFIFQYYEEEERQRGNFPDRFSGHQFPNYSSELNVNALLLGDSALYLCASSLLTYEQYFGPGTRLTVT.

Turning to this clone: This specimen includes other DNA sequences encoding the same CDR3. V usage is TRBV6-5 and J usage is TRBJ1-1; D gene unclear. Trimming pared 0 bases from V and 11 bases from J, leaving 13 bases between. The CDR3 is 13 amino acids. Germline loops: CDR1 MNHEY, CDR2 SVGAGI. The CDR3 DNA reads TGTGCCAGCAGTTACTCGCGGCGGCGCGAGGCTTTCTTT. Protein: CASSYSRRREAFF.

The rearrangement links TRBV27 to TRBJ1-4, with TRBD1 identical over 7 bases. CDR1 and CDR2 from the germline V gene are MNHEY and SMNVEV (reference sequence). After removal of 8 bases from V and 5 bases from J, the junction contained 8 bases not matched to a gene. This CDR3 contains 14 residues. The CDR3: CASRTGTVNEKLFF. The CDR3 DNA sequence: TGTGCCAGCCGTACCGGGACAGTCAATGAAAAACTGTTTTTT.

This clone came up once. The chain combines TRBV7-2 with TRBJ1-2; 7 nucleotides line up with TRBD1. CDR3 length equals 15 residues. Losses at the gene ends were 1 base for V and 8 bases for J; bases not matched to a gene: 10. Germline V CDR1 and CDR2: SGHTA, FQGNSA. The CDR3 here is CASSLGSGQGVGYTF. The CDR3 region has the DNA TGTGCCAGCAGCTTAGGTTCAGGTCAGGGGGTAGGCTACACCTTC.

The chain has TRBV19 and TRBJ2-3, with D perhaps TRBD2 (6 bases). The germline V gene encodes CDR1 LNHDA and CDR2 SQIVND (reference sequence). The CDR3 consists of 15 residues. Trimming took 1 base from V and 4 from J, leaving 12 bases between them. The CDR3, as DNA: TGTGCCAGTAGTATAGCCGGGAGCGGTTCAGATACGCAGTATTTT. Its translation is CASSIAGSGSDTQYF.

In this sample, this clone turned up once. The chain employs TRBV6-1 and TRBJ2-3, with 11 positions matching TRBD2. The trim removed 4 bases at V and 4 bases at J, leaving 7 bases unmatched. Germline V lookup: CDR1 MNHNS, CDR2 SASEGT. The CDR3 runs 16 residues. The CDR3 DNA reads TGTGCCAGCAGTGTTCTGGTAGCGGGAGGGCCAGATACGCAGTATTTT. It specifies CASSVLVAGGPDTQYF.

V usage is TRBV2 and J usage is TRBJ2-5; D perhaps matches TRBD2 (5 bases). The CDR3 contains 13 residues. The V and J ends lost 10 bases and 2 bases respectively, with 14 bases between them. Germline CDR1 and CDR2: SNHLY and FYNNEI. The CDR3 loop is CAKRASRQETQYF. For the CDR3, the DNA is TGTGCCAAAAGGGCTAGCAGGCAAGAGACCCAGTACTTC.

This rearrangement joins TRBV27 to TRBJ1-1, with 8 positions matching TRBD1. Per germline, CDR1 MNHEY and CDR2 SMNVEV (reference sequence). The CDR3 length is 16 residues. V trimming: 0 bases; J trimming: 3 bases; junction bases outside the gene matches: 6. CDR3 sequence (DNA): TGTGCCAGCAGTTTATCGTGGGCAGGGGGCCACACTGAAGCTTTCTTT. This gives the protein CASSLSWAGGHTEAFF.

The CDR3 protein is CASSLYPAGGGDNEQFF. CDR3 nucleotide sequence: TGTGCCAGCAGCTTATACCCAGCGGGAGGAGGAGACAATGAGCAGTTCTTC. The chain joins TRBV7-3 to TRBJ2-1, with 9 bases lining up with TRBD2. The CDR3 runs to 17 residues. Trimming cost V 2 bases and J 5 bases; bases outside gene matches: 10. Germline loops: CDR1 SGHTA, CDR2 FQGTGA. Full variable domain (missing parts from reference TRBV7-3 and TRBJ2-1): GAGVSQTPSNKVTEKGKYVELRCDPISGHTALYWYRQSLGQGPEFLIYFQGTGAADDSGLPNDRFFAVRPEGSVSTLKIQRTERGDSAVYLCASSLYPAGGGDNEQFFGPGTRLTVL.

This chain joins TRBV25-1 and TRBJ2-7; 11 nucleotides match TRBD2. V shed 3 bases, J shed 2 bases, and the junction held 3 bases outside the gene matches. The CDR3 covers 15 residues. CDR1 MGHDK and CDR2 SYGVNS come from the germline V gene. CDR3 sequence: CASSDGTSGTYEQYF. The DNA of the CDR3 is TGTGCCAGCAGTGACGGGACTAGCGGAACCTACGAGCAGTACTTC.

The rearrangement links TRBV2 to TRBJ1-2, with TRBD1 matching 7 bases. V lost 8 bases to trimming and J lost 3 bases; unmatched junction nucleotides: 15. The germline CDR1 and CDR2 sequences are SNHLY and FYNNEI. The CDR3 runs to 16 residues. CDR3 DNA: TGTGCCAGCCTACCCGGAAGGGACAGCTTATACTATGGCTACACCTTC. Its translation: CASLPGRDSLYYGYTF.

The chain has TRBV4-1 and TRBJ2-5; D is uncertain. This CDR3 comprises 12 residues. Germline CDR1 and CDR2: MGHRA and YSYEKL. Between the trimmed V and J ends, which lost 0 bases and 5 bases, there was a span of 4 bases. In nucleotides, the CDR3 is TGCGCCAGCAGCCAAGATCTGGAGACCCAGTACTTC. Translated, it gives CASSQDLETQYF.

This chain uses TRBV2 with TRBJ1-2; tentatively, D is TRBD1 (5 bases). This CDR3 region has 13 residues. The germline gives CDR1 SNHLY, CDR2 FYNNEI. The V end was cut by 8 bases, the J end by 8 bases, with 18 bases between. The CDR3 DNA reads TGTGCCAGCTTGTGGGGGGAAGGCGGGGGCTACACCTTC. Residues: CASLWGEGGGYTF.

The DNA of the CDR3 is TGTGCCAGCAGCAAGGTCGCACCGAGCTCTGGAAACACCATATATTTT. Amino acids: CASSKVAPSSGNTIYF. This chain joins TRBV21-1 and TRBJ1-3. TRBV21-1 is deemed a pseudogene. CDR3 length: 16 amino acids.

V usage is TRBV19 and J usage is TRBJ1-2, with 7 bases that match TRBD1. The CDR3 length is 12 residues. Germline V CDR1 and CDR2: LNHDA, SQIVND (reference sequence). Trimming took 8 bases from V and 4 from J; bases not matched to a gene: 4. The CDR3 sequence: CASRQGSYGYTF. The CDR3 DNA sequence: TGTGCCAGTCGACAGGGTTCCTATGGCTACACCTTC.

The chain couples TRBV6-1 to TRBJ2-3, with D perhaps matching TRBD2 (5 bases). V lost 11 bases, J lost 3 bases, and 21 bases lay in between. The CDR3 contains 15 residues. Germline lookup yields CDR1 MNHNS and CDR2 SASEGT. The CDR3 region is CAAFREGLATDTQYF. DNA for the CDR3: TGTGCCGCCTTTCGCGAGGGATTGGCGACAGATACGCAGTATTTT.

V usage is TRBV4-1 and J usage is TRBJ1-1, with 7 bases identical to TRBD1. The CDR3 is 15 amino acids. V shed 4 bases, J shed 3 bases, and the junction held 8 bases outside the gene matches. Germline CDR1 is MGHRA and CDR2 is YSYEKL. This CDR3 reads CASSPGQFGDTEAFF. CDR3 coding DNA: TGCGCCAGCAGCCCGGGACAGTTTGGCGACACTGAAGCTTTCTTT.

The chain joins TRBV18 to TRBJ1-1, with unresolved D. The CDR3 sequence is 13 residues long. CDR1 is KGHSH, CDR2 LQKENI, per germline. The germline V and J ends were trimmed by 6 bases and 4 bases, with 12 bases remaining between them. CDR3 residues: CASSLRRSTEAFF. As DNA, the CDR3 is TGTGCCAGCTCCCTTCGGAGGAGCACTGAAGCTTTCTTT. The complete variable domain, with remaining parts taken from reference TRBV18 and TRBJ1-1, reads NAGVMQNPRHLVRRRGQEARLRCSPMKGHSHVYWYRQLPEEGLKFMVYLQKENIIDESGMPKERFSAEFPKEGPSILRIQQVVRGDSAAYFCASSLRRSTEAFFGQGTRLTVV.

This clone was seen just once. The gene calls are TRBV29-1 and TRBJ2-3; the D gene is possibly TRBD2 (6 bases). This CDR3 is 14 amino acids long. The V end lost 4 bases, the J end lost 0 bases, and 11 bases lay between the germline ends. Germline-derived CDR1 and CDR2 are SQVTM and ANQGSEA. The CDR3 is CSVGSGTSTDTQYF. In DNA form, the CDR3 reads TGCAGCGTTGGTAGCGGTACTAGCACAGATACGCAGTATTTT.

CDR3 sequence reads: CASSDSGWNEQFF. In DNA form, the CDR3 reads TGCGCCAGCAGTGATTCGGGATGGAATGAGCAGTTCTTC. This chain joins TRBV10-1 and TRBJ2-1; maybe TRBD2 (5 bases). Germline-derived CDR1 and CDR2 are WNHNN and SYGVQD (reference sequence). Trimming removed 3 bases from V and 7 bases from J, with 10 bases in between. This CDR3 comprises 13 residues.

This chain uses TRBV7-2 with TRBJ2-3, with 7 bases matching TRBD1. In germline, CDR1 is SGHTA, CDR2 FQGNSA. Trimming cost V 1 base and J 0 bases; bases outside gene matches: 1. There are 15 residues in the CDR3. Written as DNA, the CDR3 is TGTGCCAGCAGCTTAGGACAGGGAAGCACAGATACGCAGTATTTT. Protein: CASSLGQGSTDTQYF.

This clone showed up just a few times. The chain couples TRBV15 to TRBJ2-7, with a tentative D call TRBD1 (6 bases). The CDR3 contains 15 residues. The V gene's germline CDR1 is LNHNV and CDR2 YYDKDF (reference sequence). V gave up 2 bases and J gave up 4 bases, with 15 bases separating them. The CDR3 DNA reads as TGTGCCACCAGCAGACAGGCCGGGACACCTTACGAGCAGTACTTC. It encodes CATSRQAGTPYEQYF.

The chain joins TRBV7-9 to TRBJ1-2; 7 positions agree with TRBD1. Per germline, CDR1 SEHNR and CDR2 FQNEAQ (reference sequence). Unmatched junction bases numbered 1, after V lost 1 base and J lost 2 bases. The CDR3 is 14 residues long. The CDR3 nucleotides are TGTGCCAGCAGCTTAGAGACAGGGAACTATGGCTACACCTTC. Amino acid sequence: CASSLETGNYGYTF.

The chain couples TRBV10-3 to TRBJ1-2; 8 bases map to TRBD1. Germline CDR1 is ENHRY and CDR2 is SYGVKD. V lost 0 bases, J lost 5 bases, and 2 bases stayed unmatched. The CDR3 runs to 14 residues. CDR3 in DNA: TGTGCCATCAGTGAGTCGGACAGGGTTTATGGCTACACCTTC. Amino acid sequence: CAISESDRVYGYTF.

This chain joins TRBV19 and TRBJ1-2; no clear D gene. This CDR3 is built from 12 residues. V lost 3 bases to trimming and J lost 8 bases, with 10 bases between them. CDR1 and CDR2 from the germline V gene are LNHDA and SQIVND (reference sequence). CDR3 protein: CASSILGGGYTF. CDR3 DNA sequence: TGTGCCAGTAGTATCTTAGGAGGCGGCTACACCTTC.

This chain uses TRBV9 with TRBJ2-2; 9 bases are a match to TRBD1. This CDR3 contains 16 residues. V lost 3 bases, J lost 0 bases, and 3 bases stayed unmatched. The V gene's germline CDR1 is SGDLS and CDR2 YYNGEE. CDR3 bases: TGTGCCAGCAGCGACCGACAGGGGGCGAACACCGGGGAGCTGTTTTTT. Protein: CASSDRQGANTGELFF.

V and J are TRBV5-6 and TRBJ2-1; TRBD2 matches at 8 bases. Trimming took 1 base from V and 0 from J; bases not matched to a gene: 3. The CDR3 length is 16 residues. Looked up from germline, CDR1 is SGHDT and CDR2 is YYEEEE. The CDR3: CASSLWGLDSYNEQFF. CDR3 nucleotides: TGTGCCAGCAGCTTGTGGGGACTAGACTCCTACAATGAGCAGTTCTTC.